Listed below are T cell receptor beta chains from one sample, sequenced in a study of control samples from healthy donors and cancer patients. The data were produced by immunoSEQ multiplex PCR, yet TCRdb's version contains in-frame clones alone and is incomplete. The table shows approximately 35,000 clones, with roughly 92% occurring only once. Sequencing was done on a sample of PBMCs. The receptors here all came from a man aged 35-49 years with colorectal cancer. CDR3s include the opening cysteine and the closing phenylalanine or tryptophan. The D gene is left open where the match is weak. Rows give clone size only sometimes, using once, few, many, or a class for an expanded clone.

CDR3aa: CASGFEGFEQYF; CDR3nt: TGTGCTAGTGGTTTTGAAGGGTTCGAGCAGTACTTC; d_gene: -; v_gene: TRBV12-5; j_gene: TRBJ2-7; abundance: -
CDR3aa: CAHNRIHLGQSLPFLYGYTF; CDR3nt: TGTGCCCATAACCGGATCCACCTCGGACAGTCCCTGCCATTCCTCTATGGCTACACCTTC; d_gene: -; v_gene: TRBV30; j_gene: TRBJ1-2; abundance: -
CDR3aa: CASSLGQGRSDTQYF; CDR3nt: TGTGCCAGCAGCTTGGGACAGGGAAGGTCAGATACGCAGTATTTT; d_gene: TRBD1; v_gene: TRBV5-4; j_gene: TRBJ2-3; abundance: -
CDR3aa: CASSQVGLAQYF; CDR3nt: TGTGCCAGCAGCCAAGTAGGGTTGGCCCAGTACTTC; d_gene: -; v_gene: TRBV3-1/TRBV3-2; j_gene: TRBJ2-5; abundance: -
CDR3aa: CASSRRQGVNQPQHF; CDR3nt: TGTGCCAGCAGTCGACGACAGGGGGTCAATCAGCCCCAGCATTTT; d_gene: TRBD1; v_gene: TRBV6-2/TRBV6-3; j_gene: TRBJ1-5; abundance: -
CDR3aa: CASSVDLGSYNEQFF; CDR3nt: TGTGCCAGCAGCGTAGATCTGGGCAGCTACAATGAGCAGTTCTTC; d_gene: -; v_gene: TRBV9; j_gene: TRBJ2-1; abundance: -
CDR3aa: CASSVRQGSNQPQHF; CDR3nt: TGTGCCAGCAGTGTACGGCAGGGAAGCAATCAGCCCCAGCATTTT; d_gene: -; v_gene: TRBV2; j_gene: TRBJ1-5; abundance: -
CDR3aa: CASSPIGTSGGYNEQFF; CDR3nt: TGTGCCAGCTCACCGATCGGGACTAGCGGGGGATACAATGAGCAGTTCTTC; d_gene: TRBD2; v_gene: TRBV18; j_gene: TRBJ2-1; abundance: -
CDR3aa: CASSARGRDNSPLHF; CDR3nt: TGTGCCAGCAGCGCGCGGGGGCGGGATAATTCACCCCTCCACTTT; d_gene: -; v_gene: TRBV9; j_gene: TRBJ1-6; abundance: -
CDR3aa: CASSEYRGTEAFF; CDR3nt: TGTGCCAGCAGTGAATATAGGGGGACTGAAGCTTTCTTT; d_gene: -; v_gene: TRBV2; j_gene: TRBJ1-1; abundance: -
CDR3aa: CASTFGGGDTQYF; CDR3nt: TGTGCCAGCACATTCGGGGGGGGCGATACGCAGTATTTT; d_gene: TRBD2; v_gene: TRBV6-5; j_gene: TRBJ2-3; abundance: few
CDR3aa: CASSTTGLGTSTYTQYF; CDR3nt: TGCGCCAGCAGCACAACGGGACTCGGGACTTCCACATATACGCAGTATTTT; d_gene: -; v_gene: TRBV5-1; j_gene: TRBJ2-3; abundance: -
CDR3aa: CSVEQGYNIQYF; CDR3nt: TGCAGCGTTGAACAGGGGTACAACATTCAGTACTTC; d_gene: -; v_gene: TRBV29-1; j_gene: TRBJ2-4; abundance: -
CDR3aa: CASTGRVRSNEQFF; CDR3nt: TGTGCCAGTACGGGCAGGGTGAGATCAAATGAGCAGTTCTTC; d_gene: -; v_gene: TRBV19; j_gene: TRBJ2-1; abundance: once
CDR3aa: CASSSPGQGKSGELFF; CDR3nt: TGTGCCAGCAGCTCCCCGGGACAGGGGAAATCCGGGGAGCTGTTTTTT; d_gene: TRBD1; v_gene: TRBV11-3; j_gene: TRBJ2-2; abundance: -
CDR3aa: CATSGQYRTDTQYF; CDR3nt: TGTGCCACCAGTGGACAGTATCGCACAGATACGCAGTATTTT; d_gene: -; v_gene: TRBV24-1; j_gene: TRBJ2-3; abundance: -
CDR3aa: CASSSNGVGNQPQHF; CDR3nt: TGTGCCAGCAGTTCTAACGGGGTAGGCAATCAGCCCCAGCATTTT; d_gene: -; v_gene: TRBV6-5; j_gene: TRBJ1-5; abundance: -
CDR3aa: CASSLALEYGGELFF; CDR3nt: TGCGCCAGCAGCTTGGCCCTAGAATACGGCGGGGAGCTGTTTTTT; d_gene: -; v_gene: TRBV5-1; j_gene: TRBJ2-2; abundance: -
CDR3aa: CASNLAGTRDTQYF; CDR3nt: TGTGCCAGTAATCTGGCGGGGACCCGAGATACGCAGTATTTT; d_gene: -; v_gene: TRBV19; j_gene: TRBJ2-3; abundance: -
CDR3aa: CASSGAPEGEKLFF; CDR3nt: TGTGCCAGCAGTGGAGCTCCGGAAGGGGAAAAACTGTTTTTT; d_gene: -; v_gene: TRBV2; j_gene: TRBJ1-4; abundance: -
CDR3aa: CASSSYNSPLHF; CDR3nt: TGTGCCAGCAGCTCCTATAATTCACCCCTCCACTTT; d_gene: -; v_gene: TRBV12-3/TRBV12-4; j_gene: TRBJ1-6; abundance: -
CDR3aa: CASIGTVTNTEAFF; CDR3nt: TGTGCCAGCATCGGTACAGTAACGAACACTGAAGCTTTCTTT; d_gene: -; v_gene: TRBV2; j_gene: TRBJ1-1; abundance: -
CDR3aa: CASSLGGTDTQYF; CDR3nt: TGTGCCAGTAGTTTAGGGGGCACAGATACGCAGTATTTT; d_gene: -; v_gene: TRBV19; j_gene: TRBJ2-3; abundance: -